These 11 T cell receptor beta chains came from one sample sequenced in a study of T-cell reconstitution after alpha-beta-depleted transplantation in children. As it was prepared, the TCRbeta library received unique molecular identifiers. Each CDR3 protein gets one entry after TCRdb re-called the PCR reads with MiXCR. The sample includes around 94,000 distinct CDR3 sequences, about 6.8% of them seen just once. The starting material was PBMCs, obtained before TCRalphabeta/CD19-depleted stem cell transplant. The receptor set was obtained from a boy under 10 years old with acute lymphoblastic leukemia, due to receive a stem cell transplant.

The rearrangement links TRBV6-4 to TRBJ1-1; D unclear. The germline CDR1 and CDR2 sequences are MRHNA and SNTAGT. Between the trimmed V and J ends, which lost 2 bases and 4 bases, there was a span of 11 bases. CDR3 length: 14 residues. CDR3 region: CASSDRLRGTEAFF. The CDR3 region has the DNA TGTGCCAGCAGTGACAGGCTCCGGGGCACTGAAGCTTTCTTT.

This clonotype was recorded a few times. CDR3 nucleotide sequence: TGCAGCGTTGAGGGGAGGGTAGACTATGGCTACACCTTC. Translating gives CSVEGRVDYGYTF. The gene calls are TRBV29-1 and TRBJ1-2; D is unresolved. The germline gives CDR1 SQVTM, CDR2 ANQGSEA. The CDR3 spans 13 residues. V was pared by 3 bases and J by 3 bases, with 11 bases between.

In this sample, this clonotype turned up many times. The gene calls are TRBV7-8 and TRBJ2-3; 7 bases are a match to TRBD2. The CDR3 spans 14 residues. Germline lookup yields CDR1 SGHVS and CDR2 FQNEAQ. V dropped 4 bases and J dropped 3; count of bases not matched to a gene: 4. The CDR3 nucleotides read TGTGCCAGCAGCTCATTTAGCGGGACAGATACGCAGTATTTT. Residues: CASSSFSGTDTQYF.

There are many counts of this clonotype. The V gene is TRBV7-2, the J gene TRBJ2-3; TRBD2 aligns across 10 bases. This CDR3 has 16 residues. J lost 2 bases, V lost 5 bases, and 7 bases had no gene match. Germline V gives CDR1 SGHTA, CDR2 FQGNSA. The CDR3: CASSIQAGGPTDTQYF. The DNA for the CDR3 is TGTGCCAGCAGCATTCAAGCGGGGGGGCCCACAGATACGCAGTATTTT. The full variable domain, with the rest looked up from reference TRBV7-2 and TRBJ2-3, is GAGVSQSPSNKVTEKGKDVELRCDPISGHTALYWYRQSLGQGLEFLIYFQGNSAPDKSGLPSDRFSAERTGGSVSTLTIQRTQQEDSAVYLCASSIQAGGPTDTQYFGPGTRLTVL.

This clonotype was seen at least ten times. This chain connects TRBV4-3 to TRBJ2-1; a weak D match, TRBD2 (5 bases). Trimming stripped 2 bases from V and 10 bases from J, with 12 bases between. Germline values: CDR1 LGHNA, CDR2 YSLEER. The CDR3 consists of 13 residues. Written as DNA, the CDR3 is TGCGCCAGCAGCCAAAACCAACTAGTGGAGCAGTTCTTC. Amino acids: CASSQNQLVEQFF.

This clonotype has a handful of counts. V usage is TRBV7-9 and J usage is TRBJ2-5; the D is unclear. Looked up from germline, CDR1 is SEHNR and CDR2 is FQNEAQ (reference sequence). The germline V and J ends were trimmed by 4 bases and 5 bases, with 11 bases remaining between them. This CDR3 has 13 amino acids. The DNA for the CDR3 is TGTGCCAGCAGCTCCCTCCAGATGGAGACCCAGTACTTC. This codes for CASSSLQMETQYF.

At least ten counts were recorded for this clonotype. The chain couples TRBV7-2 to TRBJ1-4; D is undetermined. Germline assignment: CDR1 SGHTA and CDR2 FQGNSA. The length of the CDR3 is 15 residues. V shed 5 bases and J shed 8 bases, with 18 bases lying between them. CDR3 DNA sequence: TGTGCCAGCAGCCTAACTGGAACGTGGGGAGAAAAACTGTTTTTT. Its protein is CASSLTGTWGEKLFF.

The chain uses TRBV27 and TRBJ2-5; the match to TRBD1 covers 11 bases. The CDR3 consists of 16 residues. Per the germline V gene, CDR1 is MNHEY and CDR2 is SMNVEV (reference sequence). After removal of 5 bases from V and 3 bases from J, the junction contained 8 bases not matched to a gene. The CDR3 DNA follows: TGTGCCAGCAGTGGACAGGGGGCGCAGCGAAAAGAGACCCAGTACTTC. It encodes CASSGQGAQRKETQYF.

The gene calls are TRBV10-2 and TRBJ2-2, with 7 bases fitting TRBD2. The germline V gene encodes CDR1 WSHSY and CDR2 SAAADI. Unmatched junction bases numbered 15, after V lost 4 bases and J lost 7 bases. The length of the CDR3 is 17 residues. CDR3 in DNA: TGCGCCAGCAGTGGTATCACGATTGGGCCGGGAGGCGGGGAGCTGTTTTTT. Encoded protein: CASSGITIGPGGGELFF.

The chain employs TRBV3-1 and TRBJ1-2, with 7 bases fitting TRBD1. Germline CDR1 and CDR2: LGHDT and YNNKEL (reference sequence). The CDR3 spans 13 residues. J gave up 3 bases and V 4 bases, and 2 bases lay outside the gene matches. This CDR3 reads CASSLTGDYGYTF. DNA for the CDR3: TGTGCCAGCAGCCTCACAGGGGACTATGGCTACACCTTC.

This clonotype was seen repeatedly, ten times or more. The chain combines TRBV20-1 with TRBJ2-1; D possibly corresponds to TRBD1 (6 bases). Germline V gene data show CDR1 as DFQATT and CDR2 as SNEGSKA (reference sequence). Deletions cut 0 bases from V and 0 bases from J, with 12 bases between. This CDR3 region has 16 residues. CDR3 amino acids: CSARDVRGLSYNEQFF. The CDR3 region has the DNA TGCAGTGCTAGAGACGTCAGGGGTCTCTCCTACAATGAGCAGTTCTTC.